Here is one T cell receptor beta chain with its context. These data come from a study of blood T cell repertoires in COVID-19. Study-wide context: There were acute and convalescent COVID-19 samples, and they came from the United States, Italy and Spain. Nucleic acid was either cDNA or gDNA, and it came from T cells, B-cell-depleted T cells, or PBMCs.

As originally analysed: Cell counts per sample came from amplifying reference gene primers. The protocol was immunoSEQ multiplex PCR, while the TCRdb copy is restricted to in-frame clones and leaves out a portion. D and trimming were read from the DNA, whereas the V and J calls and clone size are those reported in that table. The sample includes around 150,000 clones, approximately 80% of them seen just once. The specimen sequenced was peripheral blood. The TCR originated in an elderly woman with acute or convalescent COVID-19.

DNA of the CDR3: TGTGCCAGCAGCACAAACGGACAGGGCGGGGCTTCACCCCTCCACTTT. Translating gives CASSTNGQGGASPLHF. The chain is built from TRBV7-2 and TRBJ1-6, with 8 bases identical to TRBD1. The germline CDR1 and CDR2 sequences are SGHTA and FQGNSA. The CDR3 runs 16 residues. Unmatched junction bases numbered 12, after V lost 5 bases and J lost 9 bases.